The 5 T cell receptor beta chains reported below all come from one sample, sequenced in a study of monozygotic twins with inflammatory bowel disease. TCRdb reprocessed the 5' RACE reads; each CDR3 protein has one entry and no DNA is given. The sample features some 400,000 distinct CDR3 sequences, with 2.4% in its top ten. The specimen was blood. All receptors come from a human donor with ulcerative colitis or Crohn's disease, or a healthy co-twin of an affected twin (not recorded which).

The V gene is TRBV11-2, the J gene TRBJ2-7. CDR1 and CDR2 (germline): SGHAT, FQNNGV. This CDR3 is built from 15 residues. The CDR3: CASSLQPGAPYEQYF.

This rearrangement joins TRBV5-1 to TRBJ1-1. Looked up from germline, CDR1 is SGHRS and CDR2 is YFSETQ. This CDR3 is 14 amino acids long. The CDR3 reads CASSLQETNTEAFF.

This chain uses TRBV2 with TRBJ2-1; TCRdb names TRBD1, which stays unverified in the absence of DNA. The germline CDR1 and CDR2 sequences are SNHLY and FYNNEI. There are 14 residues in the CDR3. CDR3 in amino acids: CASTDWDNYNEQFF.

The V and J genes are TRBV28 and TRBJ2-4. CDR1 and CDR2 (germline): MDHEN, SYDVKM. This CDR3 region has 13 residues. The CDR3 loop reads CASSLPRKDIQYF. The full variable domain, rest sourced from reference TRBV28 and TRBJ2-4, is DVKVTQSSRYLVKRTGEKVFLECVQDMDHENMFWYRQDPGLGLRLIYFSYDVKMKEKGDIPEGYSVSREKKERFSLILESASTNQTSMYLCASSLPRKDIQYFGAGTRLSVL.

The rearrangement links TRBV5-1 to TRBJ1-1; with no DNA, the TCRdb D assignment of TRBD1 cannot be verified. This CDR3 is 15 amino acids long. The germline gives CDR1 SGHRS, CDR2 YFSETQ. CDR3 loop: CASSLGRVRDTEAFF. Full variable domain (missing parts from reference TRBV5-1 and TRBJ1-1): KAGVTQTPRYLIKTRGQQVTLSCSPISGHRSVSWYQQTPGQGLQFLFEYFSETQRNKGNFPGRFSGRQFSNSRSEMNVSTLELGDSALYLCASSLGRVRDTEAFFGQGTRLTVV.